This entry features one T cell receptor (beta chain) sequence. Its antigen is currently unknown. This sample was included in a study of T cell responses to AZD1222 COVID-19 vaccine. In the study overall: Second-dose timings of about 4 or about 12 weeks were pooled.

Some clones are missing from TCRdb's copy, which holds only in-frame ones; the method was immunoSEQ multiplex PCR. The sample includes some 130,000 clones, approximately 90% of them seen just once. The V and J ends lost 4 bases and 1 base, in that order; junction bases with no gene match: 16. The germline gives CDR1 MDHEN, CDR2 SYDVKM. CDR3 length: 19 amino acids. The study, taken as a whole, reports: Spike-specific TCR repertoires showed rising breadth and depth after two AZD1222 doses. The peak T cell response came first, and repertoires were sampled only after it. Reports say nearly half of spike-specific TCRs go after unmutated variant regions.

The chain joins TRBV28 to TRBJ2-3; 8 bases are shared with TRBD2. The sample in question was peripheral blood, obtained on day 0 of AZD1222 vaccination. The clonotype comes from an adult in good health. The CDR3 reads CASSSVSLFSSGRTDTQYF. The CDR3 bases are TGTGCCAGCAGTTCCGTCTCCCTCTTTTCTAGCGGGCGCACAGATACGCAGTATTTT.